What follows describes a single T cell receptor beta chain. This clonotype was picked up a small number of times. The antigen it recognizes is unknown. The input lacks base qualities; no much larger clone sits a single base away. The sample's time point, from its label and the paper: patch test 3, about 24 weeks after DPC sensitization. The treatment or condition label corresponds to: therapeutic diphenylcyclopropenone sensitization with weekly scalp DPC. At each patch-test visit, blood was drawn before the patch test was applied. Patients were eligible if aged 18 to 70, diagnosed with alopecia and judged suitable for DPC therapy, and pregnant patients were excluded. Total RNA was extracted from unfractionated whole blood that had been collected in Tempus Blood RNA tubes. This entry belongs to a study of human T cells and chemical hapten exposure (TCRdb year 2021). For the study in its entirety: For sensitization, 2% DPC in acetone was applied to a roughly 2 cm by roughly 2 cm area of upper inner arm skin. The patient cohort, mostly female, included alopecia areata with under or over 50% scalp involvement, alopecia totalis and alopecia universalis. Peripheral blood TCR repertoire changes were tracked in vivo in alopecia patients during primary and secondary sensitization to the hapten diphenylcyclopropenone (DPC). Blood samples were taken from patients before sensitization (week 0) and then at 2, 6 and about 24 weeks after DPC sensitization. Patients additionally received weekly therapeutic DPC doses to the scalp throughout the approximately 25-week study period. Libraries were combined into a pool for sequencing, and differences in TCR yield between samples came mainly from small differences in library volumes within the pool. Patch testing was performed on the upper back with Finn chambers containing 0.01% DPC, and the patch tests were scored after 6 days according to International Contact Dermatitis Research Group standards. Nearly 30 alopecia patients provided blood for TCR sequencing at one to four time points (pre-sensitization, 2, 6 and 24 weeks).

The junction shows trimming of 7 bases on V and 4 bases on J, plus 10 bases between the germline ends. The CDR3 starts with the cysteine, ends with the phenylalanine, and has 13 residues. This entry keeps only the CDR3 DNA: 39 bases, framed from base 1. What the authors observed across the whole study: Expanded TCRs formed significantly more large CDR3 similarity clusters than pre-sensitization or healthy control sets, consistent with antigen-driven responses. Repeated subsampling changed both the strength of the expansion versus patch-test correlation and the threshold at which the correlation became significant. Because all patients had alopecia, a presumed autoimmune disease, the immune response of the patients might differ from that of healthy individuals. The number of PT1 expanded TCRs positively correlated with patch test score, significant at thresholds 8, 16 and 32 but not 4. DPC sensitization did not change how many TCRs were above 1 in 1000 frequency, and no evidence was found of alterations in global repertoire structure.

The library was obtained by RACE. The reads were generated on a NextSeq 500. During library preparation, unique molecular identifiers were attached to individual cDNA molecules so that TCRs could be counted quantitatively and reproducibly. Both TCR alpha and TCR beta chains were sequenced from each blood RNA sample. As for how the authors treated the data: The median number of TCRs per sample was approximately 98,000, ranging from about 20,000 to 690,600. V, J and CDR3 annotation of the TCR reads was carried out using the Decombinator software suite. Every sample was subsampled to the same number of TCRs (28,000) for the PS versus PT1 abundance plots. Expanded TCRs were defined as absent before sensitization and observed at least eight times at the 2-week time point. TCRdb applied fastp at Q25 and MiXCR to the public reads, then kept only in-frame beta chains. Rows are combined by CDR3 protein, so each entry shows the most common genes and DNA. TCRdb's processing, not the authors' own work, is the source of the V and J calls. The sample profile shows tens of thousands of distinct CDR3 sequences; roughly 13% of them were found once. The ten largest clonotypes hold approximately 6.2% of the sample.

This receptor chain uses TRBV12-3 or TRBV12-4 and TRBJ2-2; the D gene is perhaps TRBD2, on 5 matching bases. The starting material was whole blood, obtained in connection with sensitization to the hapten diphenylcyclopropenone (DPC). The receptor was isolated from a woman aged 50 to 60 with alopecia areata. Some clones in this sample may be carry-over from other donors' samples. The CDR3 protein sequence reads: CASIGAVTGELFF. The DNA sequence is given as TGTGCCAGCATTGGAGCGGTCACCGGGGAGCTGTTTTTT.